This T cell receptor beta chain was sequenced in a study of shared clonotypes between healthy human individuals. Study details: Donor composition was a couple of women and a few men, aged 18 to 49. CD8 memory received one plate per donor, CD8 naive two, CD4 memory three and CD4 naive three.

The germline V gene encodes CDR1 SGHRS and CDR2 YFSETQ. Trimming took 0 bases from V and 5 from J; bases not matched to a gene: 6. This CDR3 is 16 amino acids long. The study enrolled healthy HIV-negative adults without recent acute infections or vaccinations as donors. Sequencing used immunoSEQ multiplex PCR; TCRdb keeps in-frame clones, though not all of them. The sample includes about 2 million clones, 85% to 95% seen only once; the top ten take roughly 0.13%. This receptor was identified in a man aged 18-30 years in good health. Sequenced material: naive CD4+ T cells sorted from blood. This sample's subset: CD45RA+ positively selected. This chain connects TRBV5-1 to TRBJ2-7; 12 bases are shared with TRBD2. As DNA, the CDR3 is TGCGCCAGCAGCTTGGTCCTAGCGGGAGGGTCCGACGAGCAGTACTTC. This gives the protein CASSLVLAGGSDEQYF.